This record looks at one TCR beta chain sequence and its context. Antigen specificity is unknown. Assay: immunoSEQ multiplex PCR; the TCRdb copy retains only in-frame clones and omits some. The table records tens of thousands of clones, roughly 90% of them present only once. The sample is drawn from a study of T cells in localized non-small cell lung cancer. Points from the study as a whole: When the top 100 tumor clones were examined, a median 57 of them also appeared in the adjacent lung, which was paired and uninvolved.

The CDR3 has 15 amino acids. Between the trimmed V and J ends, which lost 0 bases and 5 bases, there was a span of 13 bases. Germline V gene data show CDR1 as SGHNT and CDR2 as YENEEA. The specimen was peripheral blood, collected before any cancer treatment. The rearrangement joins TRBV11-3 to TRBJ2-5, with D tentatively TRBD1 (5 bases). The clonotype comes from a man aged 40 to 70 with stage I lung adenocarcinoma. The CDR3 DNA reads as TGTGCCAGCAGCTTAGATGGGAATAAGGGGGAGACCCAGTACTTC. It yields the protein CASSLDGNKGETQYF.